The next 26 T cell receptor beta chains were all read from a single sample in a study of blood T cell repertoires in COVID-19. The assay was immunoSEQ multiplex PCR, and TCRdb's table has in-frame clones only and misses some. Of roughly 160,000 clones listed, over 75% are singletons. Sequencing was done on a sample of PBMCs or T cells enriched from blood (not recorded which). The receptors derive from a man over 45 who had recovered from COVID-19.

This chain uses TRBV4-1 with TRBJ1-2; TRBD1 might be the D (6 bases). The CDR3 runs 18 residues. Germline CDR1 is MGHRA and CDR2 is YSYEKL. Deletions cut 4 bases from V and 3 bases from J, with 24 bases between. The CDR3 DNA reads as TGCGCCAGCAGCCGCCCAAAGGAGGACAGCAATCCCTACTATGGCTACACCTTC. As protein: CASSRPKEDSNPYYGYTF.

The chain links TRBV25-1 to TRBJ1-5; D gene uncertain. Germline lookup yields CDR1 MGHDK and CDR2 SYGVNS. The CDR3 runs 13 residues. Trimming shortened V by 4 bases and J by 3 bases, and 7 bases separated the two germline ends. Here the CDR3 reads CASSGPDNQPQHF. The CDR3 coding sequence is TGTGCCAGCAGTGGTCCAGACAATCAGCCCCAGCATTTT.

V and J are TRBV5-1 and TRBJ1-2, with TRBD1 matching 7 bases. The CDR3 is 17 amino acids. Germline values: CDR1 SGHRS, CDR2 YFSETQ. The V and J ends lost 0 bases and 0 bases, in that order; junction bases with no gene match: 8. The CDR3 nucleotides are TGCGCCAGCAGCTTGGGTGACAGGGATACGGCTAACTATGGCTACACCTTC. This sequence encodes CASSLGDRDTANYGYTF.

This clone was detected only a few times. This rearrangement joins TRBV4-2 to TRBJ1-5; D gene ambiguous. Germline lookup yields CDR1 LGHNA and CDR2 YNFKEQ. The CDR3 runs 14 residues. V lost 0 bases and J lost 5, with 8 bases in between. Written as DNA, the CDR3 is TGTGCCAGCAGCCAAGAGCCTACGGATCAGCCCCAGCATTTT. Protein product: CASSQEPTDQPQHF.

This sequence joins TRBV7-8 and TRBJ1-6; TRBD1 is a possible D gene (6 bases). Germline V gene sequence: CDR1 SGHVS, CDR2 FQNEAQ. CDR3 size: 15 residues. With 2 bases removed from V and 7 bases from J, the gap between germline ends came to 12 bases. The CDR3 is CASSLIGTTNSPLHF. CDR3 coding DNA: TGTGCCAGCAGCTTAATTGGGACAACCAATTCACCCCTCCACTTT.

The CDR3 spells CASSLRGTYGYTF. CDR3 nucleotides: TGTGCCAGCAGCCTACGGGGGACCTATGGCTACACCTTC. This sequence joins TRBV14 and TRBJ1-2; D possibly corresponds to TRBD1 (5 bases). The CDR3 runs 13 residues. Trimming left V 4 bases short and J 4 bases short, with 10 bases between. The germline CDR1 and CDR2 sequences are SGHDN and FVKESK.

V and J are TRBV28 and TRBJ2-7; 9 nucleotides line up with TRBD1. The CDR3 totals 14 residues. The V gene end was trimmed by 10 bases and the J gene end by 2 bases; junction bases not matched to a gene: 9. Germline values: CDR1 MDHEN, CDR2 SYDVKM. In DNA form, the CDR3 reads TGTGCCACCCTACAGGGGGCTCCGCCCTACGAGCAGTACTTC. It yields the protein CATLQGAPPYEQYF. Full variable domain (outside the CDR3, taken from reference TRBV28 and TRBJ2-7): DVKVTQSSRYLVKRTGEKVFLECVQDMDHENMFWYRQDPGLGLRLIYFSYDVKMKEKGDIPEGYSVSREKKERFSLILESASTNQTSMYLCATLQGAPPYEQYFGPGTRLTVT.

The CDR3 here is CASSLVDLGFSGGQIEQYF. As DNA, the CDR3 is TGTGCCAGCAGCTTAGTCGATTTGGGTTTTAGCGGGGGGCAAATCGAGCAGTACTTC. V gene TRBV7-2 combines with J gene TRBJ2-7, with 10 bases lining up with TRBD2. The V gene end was trimmed by 1 base and the J gene end by 6 bases; junction bases not matched to a gene: 18. Germline loops: CDR1 SGHTA, CDR2 FQGNSA. This CDR3 is built from 19 residues. The whole variable domain, remainder taken from reference TRBV7-2 and TRBJ2-7, is GAGVSQSPSNKVTEKGKDVELRCDPISGHTALYWYRQSLGQGLEFLIYFQGNSAPDKSGLPSDRFSAERTGGSVSTLTIQRTQQEDSAVYLCASSLVDLGFSGGQIEQYFGPGTRLTVT.

The chain couples TRBV2 to TRBJ2-7; no firm D call. V was clipped by 6 bases and J by 6 bases, with 9 bases between them. Looked up from germline, CDR1 is SNHLY and CDR2 is FYNNEI. This CDR3 is 11 amino acids long. The CDR3 nucleotides are TGTGCCAGCAGAGCGTTTCTCGAGCAGTACTTC. Protein product: CASRAFLEQYF. Filled out from reference TRBV2 and TRBJ2-7, the complete variable domain reads EPEVTQTPSHQVTQMGQEVILRCVPISNHLYFYWYRQILGQKVEFLVSFYNNEISEKSEIFDDQFSVERPDGSNFTLKIRSTKLEDSAMYFCASRAFLEQYFGPGTRLTVT.

This sequence joins TRBV7-2 and TRBJ2-7; 13 bases align to TRBD2. CDR3 length: 16 amino acids. The junction had 7 bases not matched to a gene; V was cut back by 3 bases and J by 5 bases. From germline, CDR1 is SGHTA and CDR2 FQGNSA. The DNA for the CDR3 is TGTGCCAGCAGCTTTCCTGGACTAGCGGGGGCCCACGAGCAGTACTTC. Amino acid sequence: CASSFPGLAGAHEQYF.

The CDR3 sequence is CASSFGLETYEQYF. CDR3 in DNA: TGTGCCAGCAGCTTCGGACTCGAAACCTACGAGCAGTACTTC. The chain uses TRBV6-6 and TRBJ2-7, with a possible D match to TRBD2 (5 bases). Per germline, CDR1 MNHNY and CDR2 SVGAGI (reference sequence). This CDR3 spans 14 amino acids. The V end lost 6 bases, the J end lost 2 bases, and 14 bases lay between the germline ends.

This clone has just a few counts. The V gene is TRBV28, the J gene TRBJ1-6, with D unclear. CDR3 length equals 15 residues. The V gene's germline CDR1 is MDHEN and CDR2 SYDVKM. Trimming took off 5 bases at V and 7 bases at J, with 15 bases between the two ends. CDR3 protein: CASSRVERRNSPLHF. CDR3 DNA: TGTGCCAGCAGTCGCGTGGAGAGACGAAATTCACCCCTCCACTTT.

This chain uses TRBV2 with TRBJ2-5; TRBD1 is a possible D gene (6 bases). Per the germline V gene, CDR1 is SNHLY and CDR2 is FYNNEI. Trimming removed 5 bases from V and 2 bases from J, with 9 bases in between. The CDR3 length is 13 residues. The CDR3 spells CASSRDKQETQYF. The CDR3 DNA sequence: TGTGCCAGCAGTCGGGACAAACAAGAGACCCAGTACTTC.

The CDR3 is CASSLQGGGYTF. The CDR3 DNA sequence: TGTGCCAGTAGCCTTCAGGGGGGAGGCTACACCTTC. The rearrangement links TRBV19 to TRBJ1-2, with TRBD1 matching 7 bases. With 6 bases clipped from V and 8 bases from J, the junction kept 6 bases outside the gene matches. Germline CDR1 is LNHDA and CDR2 is SQIVND (reference sequence). The CDR3 is 12 amino acids.

The chain employs TRBV12-3 or TRBV12-4 and TRBJ1-1; D call uncertain. This CDR3 comprises 13 residues. The germline V and J ends were trimmed by 6 bases and 3 bases, with 11 bases remaining between them. CDR3 in DNA: TGTGCCAGCAGCCTGTTGAGGGACACTGAAGCTTTCTTT. This gives the protein CASSLLRDTEAFF.

To note about this clone: Other DNA sequences in the same sample also yield this CDR3. The V gene is TRBV28, the J gene TRBJ1-1; no clear D. Between the trimmed V and J ends, which lost 3 bases and 0 bases, there was a span of 8 bases. The CDR3 sequence is 14 residues long. The germline V gene has CDR1 MDHEN and CDR2 SYDVKM. DNA for the CDR3: TGTGCCAGCAGTTTGTCACAGATGAACACTGAAGCTTTCTTT. This encodes CASSLSQMNTEAFF.

The chain links TRBV6-4 to TRBJ2-3, with no clear D. Deletions cut 0 bases from V and 5 bases from J, with 3 bases between. The CDR3 totals 12 residues. CDR1 and CDR2 (germline): MRHNA, SNTAGT. CDR3 nucleotides: TGTGCCAGCAGTGACTCCGGAGATACGCAGTATTTT. It encodes CASSDSGDTQYF.

This sequence joins TRBV7-2 and TRBJ2-7; 10 nucleotides line up with TRBD1. Looked up from germline, CDR1 is SGHTA and CDR2 is FQGNSA. This CDR3 region has 15 residues. Germline trimming cut 5 bases from V and 2 bases from J; bases unmatched to any gene: 6. The CDR3 loop reads CASSQRGQGAYEQYF. CDR3 bases: TGTGCCAGCAGCCAAAGAGGACAGGGGGCCTACGAGCAGTACTTC.

The chain recombines TRBV21-1 with TRBJ2-2; the D call in the table, TRBD2, was not verified against the DNA. TRBV21-1 is deemed a pseudogene. The CDR3 extends over 23 amino acids. As DNA, the CDR3 is TGTGCCAGCAGCTCGGGGGGACGGTATCGGACTAGCGGGTCCAAATGCTTCACCGGGGAGCTGTTTTTT. It codes for CASSSGGRYRTSGSKCFTGELFF.

The chain joins TRBV3-1 (or the pseudogene TRBV3-2) to TRBJ2-1; TRBD1 aligns across 12 bases. The ends lost 5 bases at V and 8 bases at J; junction bases unmatched: 7. This CDR3 has 15 residues. CDR1 and CDR2 from the germline V gene are LGHDT and YNNKEL (reference sequence). In DNA, the CDR3 is TGTGCCAGCAGCGCCCGGGACAGGGGGCACGATGAGCAGTTCTTC. Translating gives CASSARDRGHDEQFF.

This clone was counted only a few times. The chain combines TRBV7-3 with TRBJ2-3; D might be TRBD1 (5 bases). Between the trimmed V and J ends, which lost 5 bases and 3 bases, there was a span of 18 bases. CDR1 and CDR2 (germline): SGHTA, FQGTGA. The CDR3 loop spans 16 amino acids. CDR3 nucleotide sequence: TGTGCCAGCAGCCCAGGGCGTGGTTTAGGTACAGATACGCAGTATTTT. Translating gives CASSPGRGLGTDTQYF.

The chain is built from TRBV7-2 and TRBJ2-7; D ambiguous. The V gene lost 1 base and the J gene lost 2 bases, with 15 bases spanning the gap. There are 16 residues in the CDR3. Germline V CDR1 and CDR2: SGHTA, FQGNSA. In nucleotides, the CDR3 is TGTGCCAGCAGCTTAGAAAACAGCTTTCGAGCCTACGAGCAGTACTTC. Residues: CASSLENSFRAYEQYF.

The rearrangement joins TRBV19 to TRBJ1-6; TRBD1 might be the D (5 bases). The CDR3 extends over 15 amino acids. Trimming removed 6 bases at V and 4 bases at J, with 13 bases between. Germline assignment: CDR1 LNHDA and CDR2 SQIVND (reference sequence). The CDR3 DNA reads as TGTGCCAGTAGCCCTAATGACAGATATAATTCACCCCTCCACTTT. It encodes CASSPNDRYNSPLHF. Using reference TRBV19 and TRBJ1-6 for the parts outside the CDR3, the full variable domain is DGGITQSPKYLFRKEGQNVTLSCEQNLNHDAMYWYRQDPGQGLRLIYYSQIVNDFQKGDIAEGYSVSREKKESFPLTVTSAQKNPTAFYLCASSPNDRYNSPLHFGNGTRLTVT.

This clone occurred once. V is TRBV5-1 and J is TRBJ2-2; D is perhaps TRBD1 (6 bases). The CDR3 contains 15 residues. Germline lookup yields CDR1 SGHRS and CDR2 YFSETQ. Trimming left V 2 bases short and J 4 bases short, with 12 bases between. This CDR3 reads CASSFTGKSTGELFF. The CDR3 bases are TGCGCCAGCAGCTTCACAGGGAAATCCACCGGGGAGCTGTTTTTT.

The V and J genes are TRBV27 and TRBJ1-2; TRBD1 aligns across 8 bases. From germline, CDR1 is MNHEY and CDR2 SMNVEV (reference sequence). The ends lost 4 bases at V and 5 bases at J; junction bases unmatched: 9. This CDR3 contains 15 residues. CDR3 region: CASSYSGTGIYGYTF. CDR3 nucleotides: TGTGCCAGCAGTTACAGTGGGACAGGAATTTATGGCTACACCTTC.

V gene TRBV18 combines with J gene TRBJ2-3; D unresolved. Trimming stripped 0 bases from V and 0 bases from J, with 10 bases between. CDR3 length: 16 residues. The germline CDR1 and CDR2 sequences are KGHSH and LQKENI. The CDR3 coding sequence is TGTGCCAGCTCACCACCGAACAGACGCAGCACAGATACGCAGTATTTT. Its translation: CASSPPNRRSTDTQYF.